Each of the 30 T cell receptor beta chains below was sequenced from the same sample in a study of molecular identifiers for immune sequencing clone quantification. Using its own MiXCR run on the PCR reads, TCRdb lists one record per CDR3 protein. The sample consists of roughly 97,000 distinct CDR3 sequences, approximately 24% of them appearing once. Sequencing was performed on naive CD8+ T cells from blood, with Jurkat cell RNA spiked in. As to subset: FACS-sorted CD8+CD4-CCR7+CD45RA+ naive T cells. The origin of the receptors is a human donor in good health. Some libraries in this study had Jurkat cell RNA spiked in.

The genes are TRBV7-9 and TRBJ1-1, with TRBD1 matching 7 bases. Germline CDR1 reads SEHNR; CDR2 reads FQNEAQ (reference sequence). The CDR3 covers 13 residues. Trimming removed 4 bases from V and 7 bases from J; junction bases left unmatched: 6. This chain's CDR3 is CASSWGQPSEAFF. CDR3 DNA sequence: TGTGCCAGCAGCTGGGGACAGCCGAGTGAAGCTTTCTTT.

This clonotype has at least ten counts. The gene calls are TRBV30 and TRBJ2-7; D remains unclear. The V gene's germline CDR1 is GTSNPN and CDR2 SVGIG (reference sequence). CDR3 length: 12 amino acids. V was clipped by 3 bases and J by 1 base, with 7 bases between them. The CDR3 nucleotides read TGTGCCTGGAGCATAGGGTCCTACGAGCAGTACTTC. Its protein is CAWSIGSYEQYF.

As for this clonotype: The conserved phenylalanine or tryptophan is not found at the CDR3 terminus, so this likely reflects a read error. This chain uses TRBV20-1 with TRBJ2-7; 9 nucleotides agree with TRBD2. V lost 1 base and J lost 2; bases outside the gene matches: 6. This CDR3 comprises 15 residues. CDR1 and CDR2 from the germline V gene are DFQATT and SNEGSKA (reference sequence). CDR3 coding DNA: TGCAGTGCTAGAGGGGGCGGGGGGGGCCCCTACGAGCAGTACATC. Residues: CSARGGGGGPYEQYI.

This clonotype was found a few times. The chain uses TRBV10-3 and TRBJ1-2; D is possibly TRBD1 (5 bases). Germline CDR1 ENHRY, CDR2 SYGVKD. The CDR3 has 16 amino acids. V was pared by 3 bases and J by 5 bases, with 19 bases between. CDR3 in amino acids: CAISDIPLGQQYGYTF. The CDR3 nucleotides are TGTGCCATCAGTGATATCCCCCTGGGGCAGCAGTATGGCTACACCTTC.

In this sample, this clonotype turned up many times. This chain connects TRBV11-2 to TRBJ2-3; D unresolved. CDR1 is SGHAT, CDR2 FQNNGV, per germline. The CDR3 consists of 16 residues. V was trimmed by 5 bases and J by 2 bases, leaving 17 bases between them. CDR3 sequence reads: CASSPFHSSNTDTQYF. CDR3 DNA sequence: TGTGCCAGCAGCCCCTTTCATAGCTCGAACACAGATACGCAGTATTTT.

There are many counts of this clonotype. The chain recombines TRBV27 with TRBJ1-5; no reliable D call. With 9 bases removed from V and 0 bases from J, the gap between germline ends came to 3 bases. The CDR3 totals 11 residues. Germline lookup yields CDR1 MNHEY and CDR2 SMNVEV (reference sequence). The CDR3 nucleotides read TGTGCCAGGCATAGCAATCAGCCCCAGCATTTT. Translated: CARHSNQPQHF.

This clonotype was picked up a small number of times. The chain couples TRBV20-1 to TRBJ2-1; 16 bases fit TRBD2. The germline CDR1 and CDR2 sequences are DFQATT and SNEGSKA (reference sequence). After removal of 6 bases from V and 5 bases from J, the junction contained 7 bases not matched to a gene. This CDR3 contains 16 residues. The CDR3 nucleotides read TGCAGTGCCACTGGGACTAGCGGGAGGGCCAACAATGAGCAGTTCTTC. Its protein is CSATGTSGRANNEQFF.

The table lists this clonotype with many counts. The chain joins TRBV9 to TRBJ2-2; TRBD1 aligns across 8 bases. Germline V gene data show CDR1 as SGDLS and CDR2 as YYNGEE. The length of the CDR3 is 17 residues. V lost 0 bases to trimming and J lost 6 bases; unmatched junction nucleotides: 10. CDR3 in DNA: TGTGCCAGCAGCGTAGAGGCCAGGGGGCAATTCGCCGGGGAGCTGTTTTTT. It is translated as CASSVEARGQFAGELFF.

To note about this clonotype: This sequence may be a read error, since a much larger clone differs from it by one base. This sequence joins TRBV7-9 and TRBJ2-7, with 8 bases lining up with TRBD1. With V trimmed by 3 bases and J by 5 bases, 12 bases remained unmatched. Germline V lookup: CDR1 SEHNR, CDR2 FQNEAQ (reference sequence). The CDR3 runs to 16 residues. DNA of the CDR3: TGTGCCAGCAGCTTCCCGAGGACAGGGTCGAAGGACGAGCAGTACTTC. This encodes CASSFPRTGSKDEQYF.

This clonotype was detected many times. The gene calls are TRBV7-2 and TRBJ2-7; D is possibly TRBD2 (5 bases). The CDR3 has 20 residues. Germline CDR1 reads SGHTA; CDR2 reads FQGNSA. V lost 5 bases and J lost 2, with 31 bases in between. The CDR3 DNA is TGTGCCAGCAGCCCGGGGTATGCGGCGACAACTAACTTAATGACCTACGAGCAGTACTTC. It codes for CASSPGYAATTNLMTYEQYF.

This clonotype occurred a few times. The chain combines TRBV29-1 with TRBJ2-2, with TRBD2 matching over 11 bases. The CDR3 contains 13 residues. The V and J ends lost 7 bases and 9 bases, in that order; junction bases with no gene match: 7. The V gene's germline CDR1 is SQVTM and CDR2 ANQGSEA. The CDR3 DNA sequence: TGCAGCGCTACTAGCGGGAGTTTCCGGGAGCTGTTTTTT. Its translation is CSATSGSFRELFF.

The chain couples TRBV21-1 to TRBJ2-5. TRBV21-1 represents a pseudogene. The CDR3 loop spans 15 amino acids. The CDR3 reads CASSKRRGSRETQYF. CDR3 DNA: TGTGCCAGCAGCAAACGCCGGGGTTCGAGGGAGACCCAGTACTTC.

This chain joins TRBV30 and TRBJ2-1; unclear D gene. V lost 5 bases and J lost 0, with 8 bases in between. This CDR3 spans 13 amino acids. Germline assignment: CDR1 GTSNPN and CDR2 SVGIG (reference sequence). The DNA of the CDR3 is TGTGCCTGGCGCCCTAGCTCCTACAATGAGCAGTTCTTC. Translation gives CAWRPSSYNEQFF.

On this clonotype itself: A much larger clone sits a single nucleotide away, making a read error possible. As the CDR3 is not closed by the conserved phenylalanine or tryptophan, this likely results from a read error. The J gene is TRBJ2-5, the V gene TRBV20-1; 8 bases match TRBD2. J gave up 3 bases and V 0 bases, and 6 bases lay outside the gene matches. Germline V gives CDR1 DFQATT, CDR2 SNEGSKA (reference sequence). The CDR3 is 15 residues long. The chain's CDR3 is CSARDLGLGKETQYS. For the CDR3, the DNA is TGCAGTGCTAGAGACCTGGGACTAGGGAAAGAGACCCAGTACTCC.

This clonotype came up many times. This chain joins TRBV4-3 and TRBJ2-2; the match to TRBD2 covers 10 bases. After removal of 0 bases from V and 6 bases from J, the junction contained 7 bases not matched to a gene. The germline V gene has CDR1 LGHNA and CDR2 YSLEER. The CDR3 consists of 17 residues. CDR3 residues: CASSQELAGHLPGELFF. CDR3 DNA sequence: TGCGCCAGCAGCCAAGAACTAGCGGGACACTTGCCCGGGGAGCTGTTTTTT.

A note on this clonotype: Mismatch with germline at one junction end may stem from a read error. This chain uses TRBV4-3 with TRBJ2-4; D is unresolved. This CDR3 has 14 residues. CDR1 is LGHNA and CDR2 is YSLEER in the germline V gene. The CDR3 is CASRQARTADIQYF. As DNA, the CDR3 is TGCGCCAGCCGCCAAGCCAGGACCGCTGACATTCAGTACTTC.

The table lists this clonotype with many counts. This chain joins TRBV20-1 and TRBJ2-3; D not certain. CDR1 is DFQATT, CDR2 SNEGSKA, per germline (reference sequence). CDR3 length: 17 amino acids. V was cut by 4 bases and J by 2 bases, with 22 bases left in between. The CDR3 DNA follows: TGCAGTGCTACATCCGGAGATGGGCTTCCGAACACAGATACGCAGTATTTT. Amino acid sequence: CSATSGDGLPNTDTQYF.

Comments on this clonotype: A single base separates this from a much larger clone, so it may be a read error. This chain joins TRBV24-1 and TRBJ1-5, with TRBD1 as a possible D gene (6 bases). CDR1 is KGHDR and CDR2 is SFDVKD in the germline V gene. This CDR3 comprises 16 residues. Here the CDR3 reads CATPYRDTRSSQPQHF. CDR3 nucleotide sequence: TGTGCCACCCCCTACAGGGATACTAGGAGCAGTCAGCCCCAGCATTTT.

This clonotype was seen at least ten times. This sequence joins TRBV27 and TRBJ2-1; the match to TRBD2 covers 7 bases. CDR3 length: 15 amino acids. The V segment lost 1 base and the J segment 9 bases; nucleotides outside the gene matches: 9. From germline, CDR1 is MNHEY and CDR2 SMNVEV (reference sequence). Here the CDR3 DNA reads TGTGCCAGCAGTTTATTTGCGGGAGCTTACGGTGAGCAGTTCTTC. This gives the protein CASSLFAGAYGEQFF.

This clonotype was seen a handful of times. The rearrangement links TRBV6-2 or TRBV6-3 to TRBJ2-1; D remains ambiguous. Trimming pared 0 bases from V and 10 bases from J, leaving 7 bases between. The CDR3 is made up of 12 amino acids. Germline V lookup: CDR1 MNHEY, CDR2 SVGEGT. CDR3 amino acids: CASSYSNPEQFF. DNA of the CDR3: TGTGCCAGCAGTTACTCGAATCCAGAGCAGTTCTTC.

As for this clonotype: At one of its ends the junction is not consistent with the germline gene, which may arise from a read error. This rearrangement joins TRBV27 to TRBJ2-3, with D unresolved. The CDR3 contains 14 residues. The germline gives CDR1 MNHEY, CDR2 SMNVEV (reference sequence). The CDR3 protein is CARSLALRPDTPYF. The DNA of the CDR3 is TGTGCCCGCAGTTTAGCATTACGCCCCGATACGCCGTATTTT.

The genes are TRBV2 and TRBJ1-5, with a possible D match to TRBD1 (6 bases). Germline CDR1 reads SNHLY; CDR2 reads FYNNEI. Trimming removed 3 bases at V and 6 bases at J, with 15 bases between. The CDR3 sequence is 15 residues long. The CDR3 DNA sequence: TGTGCCAGCAGTGACCCCGACCAGGGGATTCAGCCCCAGCATTTT. It translates to CASSDPDQGIQPQHF.

This clonotype was recorded many times. The genes are TRBV10-3 and TRBJ2-7, with a possible D match to TRBD2 (6 bases). CDR1 and CDR2 from the germline V gene are ENHRY and SYGVKD. Trimming cost V 0 bases and J 2 bases, with 11 bases left between them. CDR3 length: 15 residues. The CDR3 region is CAISESQGLTYEQYF. Here the CDR3 DNA reads TGTGCCATCAGTGAGTCCCAGGGACTCACCTACGAGCAGTACTTC.

This clonotype was detected a few times. The chain has TRBV19 and TRBJ1-5, with D perhaps matching TRBD1 (5 bases). Per germline, CDR1 LNHDA and CDR2 SQIVND (reference sequence). V lost 9 bases to trimming and J lost 7 bases, with 16 bases between them. The CDR3 runs 13 residues. CDR3: CASSLGARQPQHF. CDR3 bases: TGTGCCAGCTCCCTTGGGGCGAGGCAGCCCCAGCATTTT. The full variable domain, in which reference TRBV19 and TRBJ1-5 provide the parts outside the CDR3, is DGGITQSPKYLFRKEGQNVTLSCEQNLNHDAMYWYRQDPGQGLRLIYYSQIVNDFQKGDIAEGYSVSREKKESFPLTVTSAQKNPTAFYLCASSLGARQPQHFGDGTRLSIL.

This clonotype was seen ten or more times. The chain combines TRBV3-1 with TRBJ1-2; 9 bases map to TRBD1. This CDR3 comprises 14 residues. Germline V gene data show CDR1 as LGHDT and CDR2 as YNNKEL (reference sequence). V shed 1 base and J 5 bases; nucleotides not matched to a gene: 2. The CDR3 spells CASSQAGTGYGYTF. In nucleotides, the CDR3 is TGTGCCAGCAGCCAAGCCGGGACAGGGTATGGCTACACCTTC.

This clonotype was seen many times. The limits of the CDR3 on the DNA are not certain, so only TCRdb's listed CDR3 is given. The rearrangement joins TRBV29-1 to TRBJ1-2; TRBD1, the table's D call, lacks a check against the DNA. Germline V gives CDR1 SQVTM, CDR2 ANQGSEA. Ends included, the CDR3 has 9 residues. The CDR3 is CSVGPGATF.

V and J are TRBV4-3 and TRBJ2-4; 11 bases agree with TRBD1. Germline V gene data show CDR1 as LGHNA and CDR2 as YSLEER. This CDR3 region has 15 residues. Losses at the gene ends were 1 base for V and 8 bases for J; bases not matched to a gene: 4. CDR3 coding DNA: TGCGCCAGCAGCCAAGGGACAGGGGGCATAGACATTCAGTACTTC. It specifies CASSQGTGGIDIQYF.

This clonotype was detected ten times or more. The chain carries TRBV7-6 and TRBJ2-7, with TRBD2 matching over 8 bases. The CDR3 length is 15 residues. V gave up 5 bases and J gave up 0 bases; unmatched junction bases: 6. CDR1 is SGHVS, CDR2 FNYEAQ, per germline. CDR3 loop: CASSPTSGSSYEQYF. Here the CDR3 DNA reads TGTGCCAGCAGCCCAACGAGCGGGAGCTCCTACGAGCAGTACTTC.

The rearrangement uses TRBV12-3 or TRBV12-4 and TRBJ1-1; no firm D call. Trimming shortened V by 6 bases and J by 6 bases, and 17 bases separated the two germline ends. The CDR3 consists of 14 residues. The CDR3 reads CASRTVDEVAEAFF. CDR3 sequence (DNA): TGTGCCAGCAGGACCGTAGATGAGGTCGCTGAAGCTTTCTTT.

With respect to this clonotype: An end of the junction does not agree with germline; a read error may underlie this. The rearrangement links TRBV7-9 to TRBJ2-1; either TRBD1 or TRBD2 may supply D (5 bases each). Germline V CDR1 and CDR2: SEHNR, FQNEAQ (reference sequence). This CDR3 spans 17 amino acids. The CDR3 is CASCFPPAGTKNNEQFF. The CDR3 DNA sequence: TGTGCCAGCTGCTTCCCACCCGCCGGGACCAAGAACAATGAGCAGTTCTTC.